This TCR beta chain was recovered during a study of regulatory T cells in long-lasting Graves disease. HTBI primers from iRepertoire and Arm-PCR of CDR3 regions yielded the TCR beta libraries. TCRdb fed the multiplex PCR reads into MiXCR, producing one record per CDR3 protein. Among around 360,000 distinct CDR3 sequences listed, around 16% were seen once. As for time point: newly diagnosed GD, antithyroid drugs for less than 3 months. From RNA extracted from PBMCs, the TCR library was made. The CDR3 runs to 15 residues. With V trimmed by 3 bases and J by 4 bases, 3 bases remained unmatched. CDR1 is MGHRA and CDR2 is YSYEKL in the germline V gene. This sample also appeared in a second study, on T cells in Graves' hyperthyroidism and ophthalmopathy.

Sequencing used peripheral blood mononuclear cells (PBMCs), obtained at new diagnosis, from a patient treated with antithyroid drugs. The sequence came from a woman between 18 and 29 years old with Graves disease. V gene TRBV4-1 combines with J gene TRBJ2-1; 10 nucleotides line up with TRBD2. For the CDR3, the DNA is TGCGCCAGCAGCCATGCGACTAGCGGGTACAATGAGCAGTTCTTC. Protein: CASSHATSGYNEQFF.